Each of the 8 T cell receptor beta chains below was sequenced from the same sample in a study of regulatory T cells in long-lasting Graves disease. iRepertoire HTBI primers and Arm-PCR of CDR3 regions built TCR beta libraries. TCRdb recomputed calls from the multiplex PCR reads with MiXCR, one row per CDR3 protein. In the table there are 450,000 or so distinct CDR3 sequences, around a fifth of which are singletons. The time point was: persistent/refractory GD, antithyroid drugs over 5 years with positive TRAb. PBMCs were the source of the RNA used for TCR sequencing. Sequencing used peripheral blood mononuclear cells (PBMCs), obtained when the disease was refractory, from a patient treated with antithyroid drugs. These receptors were taken from a female donor with Graves disease.

The gene calls are TRBV11-2 and TRBJ1-1; possible D gene TRBD1, 6 bases. Between the trimmed V and J ends, which lost 0 bases and 2 bases, there was a span of 19 bases. Looked up from germline, CDR1 is SGHAT and CDR2 is FQNNGV. This CDR3 has 18 residues. The CDR3 is CASSLDFGSRGRNTEAFF. The CDR3 DNA sequence: TGTGCCAGCAGCTTAGATTTCGGGAGCAGGGGAAGAAACACTGAAGCTTTCTTT.

The chain carries TRBV11-2 and TRBJ2-5, with TRBD2 identical over 9 bases. Germline-derived CDR1 and CDR2 are SGHAT and FQNNGV. With V trimmed by 2 bases and J by 1 base, 2 bases remained unmatched. This CDR3 has 15 residues. The CDR3 protein is CASSLRGLAQETQYF. In DNA form, the CDR3 reads TGTGCCAGCAGCTTAAGGGGACTAGCCCAAGAGACCCAGTACTTC.

This clonotype was recorded only once. A much larger clone differs from this one at a single base, so this may be a read error. V gene TRBV6-2 or TRBV6-3 combines with J gene TRBJ2-7, with 10 positions matching TRBD1. Per germline, CDR1 MNHEY and CDR2 SVGEGT. This CDR3 contains 17 residues. In nucleotides, the CDR3 is TGTGCCAGCAGTTACCCCGACAGGGGGCCGATCTCCTACGGGCAGTACTTC. This codes for CASSYPDRGPISYGQYF.

This clonotype was counted ten times or more. As DNA, the CDR3 is TGCGCCAGCAGCTTGTACAGGACAGGGGCCCACGAGCAGTACTTC. The encoded protein is CASSLYRTGAHEQYF. The V and J genes are TRBV5-1 and TRBJ2-7, with 9 bases aligning to TRBD1. Trimming cost V 1 base and J 5 bases; bases outside gene matches: 7. This CDR3 comprises 15 residues. Germline V gene data show CDR1 as SGHRS and CDR2 as YFSETQ.

This clonotype has at least ten counts. The junction departs from the called germline gene at one end, perhaps through a read error. V usage is TRBV5-1 and J usage is TRBJ2-7; D gene unclear. The CDR3 has 12 amino acids. Germline assignment: CDR1 SGHRS and CDR2 YFSETQ. This CDR3 is CASSANSYEQYF. CDR3 DNA sequence: TGTGCCAGCAGTGCCAACAGCTACGAGCAGTACTTC.

A single count supports this clonotype. A much larger clone differs from this one at a single base, so this may be a read error. The chain uses TRBV6-5 and TRBJ2-7, with 7 nucleotides matching TRBD2. V shed 6 bases and J 2 bases; nucleotides not matched to a gene: 10. Germline V lookup: CDR1 MNHEY, CDR2 SVGAGI. The CDR3 covers 15 residues. CDR3 sequence reads: CASSYLTSRAYEQYF. CDR3 coding DNA: TGTGCCAGCAGCTACCTGACTAGCCGCGCCTACGAGCAGTACTTC.

A few counts support this clonotype. The gene calls are TRBV3-1 and TRBJ1-4; D is undetermined. V shed 4 bases and J shed 0 bases, with 9 bases lying between them. Germline CDR1 reads LGHDT; CDR2 reads YNNKEL (reference sequence). This CDR3 is 15 amino acids long. CDR3 amino acids: CASSPRPSTNEKLFF. As DNA, the CDR3 is TGTGCCAGCAGCCCCCGGCCTTCAACTAATGAAAAACTGTTTTTT.

In its sample, this clonotype was seen many times. The chain combines TRBV28 with TRBJ1-5; no clear D. There are 17 residues in the CDR3. The germline V gene encodes CDR1 MDHEN and CDR2 SYDVKM. V was cut by 6 bases and J by 1 base, with 19 bases left in between. The CDR3 DNA follows: TGTGCCAGCAGCTCCCTCCCCGGCGGACCGAGCAATCAGCCCCAGCATTTT. Translation gives CASSSLPGGPSNQPQHF.